These 22 T cell receptor beta chains were all obtained from the same sample, sequenced in a study of long-term antiretroviral therapy in people with HIV. The run of the v3.0 immunoSEQ assay was at survey level. Libraries were prepared by immunoSEQ multiplex PCR; TCRdb keeps only in-frame clonotypes and omits some of them. The repertoire holds approximately 19,000 clones, with more than 65% as singletons. The material was unsorted PBMCs, obtained 0.5 years before starting antiretroviral therapy. Receptors were obtained from a woman between 50 and 59 years old with HIV.

The table lists this clone with a few counts. The J gene is TRBJ2-1, the V gene TRBV2, with 11 bases matching TRBD2. Germline lookup yields CDR1 SNHLY and CDR2 FYNNEI. CDR3 length: 15 residues. Trimming at V came to 2 bases and at J to 4 bases, leaving 1 base not matched to a gene. The CDR3: CASSELAGGYNEQFF. The DNA of the CDR3 is TGTGCCAGCAGTGAACTAGCGGGGGGATACAATGAGCAGTTCTTC.

This clone showed up just a few times. CDR3: CASSLAGKNIQYF. The CDR3 DNA is TGCGCCAGCAGCTTGGCGGGGAAAAACATTCAGTACTTC. This chain connects TRBV5-1 to TRBJ2-4; maybe TRBD2 (5 bases). Germline V lookup: CDR1 SGHRS, CDR2 YFSETQ. The CDR3 is 13 amino acids. The V end lost 0 bases, the J end lost 4 bases, and 5 bases lay between the germline ends.

The V and J genes are TRBV10-1 and TRBJ1-5; 8 positions agree with TRBD1. The germline CDR1 and CDR2 sequences are WNHNN and SYGVQD (reference sequence). The junction had 6 bases not matched to a gene; V was cut back by 9 bases and J by 2 bases. This CDR3 spans 14 amino acids. The CDR3: CARNRGRRNQPQHF. CDR3 bases: TGCGCCAGGAACAGGGGGAGGCGCAATCAGCCCCAGCATTTT.

The V call is TRBV4-1, the J call TRBJ2-7; TRBD1 is a possible D gene (6 bases). CDR3 length: 13 residues. Trimming cost V 0 bases and J 6 bases, with 9 bases left between them. Germline-derived CDR1 and CDR2 are MGHRA and YSYEKL. The CDR3 nucleotides are TGCGCCAGCAGCCAAGACCCAGGGGTCGAGCAGTACGTC. Residues: CASSQDPGVEQYV.

This chain links TRBV7-3 with TRBJ2-1, with D tentatively TRBD2 (6 bases). Germline CDR1 and CDR2: SGHTA and FQGTGA. The CDR3 is 14 amino acids. Trimming removed 3 bases from V and 6 bases from J, with 12 bases in between. The CDR3 region has the DNA TGTGCCAGCAGCTTGGGACTTGGGGGCAATGAGCAGTTCTTC. Protein product: CASSLGLGGNEQFF.

This clone ranks as medium-sized. The rearrangement joins TRBV28 to TRBJ1-5; TRBD1 matches at 9 bases. CDR1 is MDHEN, CDR2 SYDVKM, per germline. The V and J ends lost 4 bases and 2 bases, in that order; junction bases with no gene match: 6. The CDR3 runs to 16 residues. Here the CDR3 DNA reads TGTGCCAGCAGTTCCCCGGGACAGGGCGGCAATCAGCCCCAGCATTTT. Residues: CASSSPGQGGNQPQHF.

This chain connects TRBV6-5 to TRBJ2-7; D is possibly TRBD2 (5 bases). Trimming left V 5 bases short and J 5 bases short, with 19 bases between. This CDR3 comprises 15 residues. CDR1 and CDR2 from the germline V gene are MNHEY and SVGAGI. CDR3 sequence (DNA): TGTGCCAGCAGTCCGCCGGGCCAAGGGAGCCACGAGCAGTACTTC. Protein: CASSPPGQGSHEQYF.

This chain uses TRBV14 with TRBJ2-1, with D perhaps matching TRBD2 (6 bases). Germline CDR1 and CDR2: SGHDN and FVKESK. Trimming removed 2 bases from V and 8 bases from J, with 13 bases in between. CDR3 length: 14 amino acids. The CDR3 sequence: CASSQTGVGYEQFF. In nucleotides, the CDR3 is TGTGCCAGCAGCCAAACGGGAGTGGGCTATGAGCAGTTCTTC.

For the CDR3, the DNA is TGTGCCAGCAGCTTAGGGGGACTCAGCAATCAGCCCCAGCATTTT. Its protein is CASSLGGLSNQPQHF. The chain couples TRBV11-2 to TRBJ1-5, with D possibly being TRBD1 (5 bases). The CDR3 has 15 residues. Trimming removed 1 base from V and 1 base from J, with 8 bases in between. CDR1 SGHAT and CDR2 FQNNGV come from the germline V gene. The complete variable domain, with remaining parts taken from reference TRBV11-2 and TRBJ1-5, reads EAGVAQSPRYKIIEKRQSVAFWCNPISGHATLYWYQQILGQGPKLLIQFQNNGVVDDSQLPKDRFSAERLKGVDSTLKIQPAKLEDSAVYLCASSLGGLSNQPQHFGDGTRLSIL.

This chain uses TRBV19 with TRBJ1-1; D not certain. This CDR3 region has 15 residues. Germline V gene lookup returns CDR1 LNHDA and CDR2 SQIVND (reference sequence). Trimming pared 3 bases from V and 1 base from J, leaving 12 bases between. The CDR3: CASSIRRAENTEAFF. The CDR3 region has the DNA TGTGCCAGTAGTATTCGGCGGGCTGAGAACACTGAAGCTTTCTTT.

The rearrangement links TRBV6-6 to TRBJ2-3, with TRBD2 matching 8 bases. Germline trimming cut 3 bases from V and 3 bases from J; bases unmatched to any gene: 5. CDR1 is MNHNY and CDR2 is SVGAGI in the germline V gene (reference sequence). This CDR3 has 15 residues. This CDR3 is CASSYGSGATDTQYF. CDR3 sequence (DNA): TGTGCCAGCAGTTATGGTAGCGGGGCAACAGATACGCAGTATTTT.

The sample holds a few counts of this clone. CDR3: CASSPRGLSPEQYV. DNA of the CDR3: TGTGCCAGCAGCCCACGTGGACTCTCCCCCGAGCAGTACGTC. The chain uses TRBV7-6 and TRBJ2-7, with a tentative D call TRBD2 (5 bases). The germline V and J ends were trimmed by 5 bases and 6 bases, with 17 bases remaining between them. The CDR3 loop spans 14 amino acids. Looked up from germline, CDR1 is SGHVS and CDR2 is FNYEAQ.

DNA of the CDR3: TGCGCCAGCAGCCTGTATCCGGGCAATGAGCAGTTCTTC. Translation gives CASSLYPGNEQFF. This chain joins TRBV5-1 and TRBJ2-1; the D is unclear. Trimming removed 4 bases from V and 6 bases from J, with 11 bases in between. Per the germline V gene, CDR1 is SGHRS and CDR2 is YFSETQ. CDR3 length: 13 amino acids.

V gene TRBV5-1 combines with J gene TRBJ2-5; D assignment may be TRBD1 or TRBD2 (5 bases each). This CDR3 contains 14 residues. V was trimmed by 6 bases and J by 4 bases, leaving 16 bases between them. Germline CDR1 is SGHRS and CDR2 is YFSETQ. CDR3: CASKVGHEGETQYF. CDR3 in DNA: TGCGCCAGCAAGGTGGGGCACGAGGGAGAGACCCAGTACTTC.

This clone occurred once. The V and J genes are TRBV5-6 and TRBJ2-5; D remains unclear. V lost 3 bases and J 5 bases, leaving 14 bases between the germline ends. The CDR3 is made up of 14 amino acids. Germline loops: CDR1 SGHDT, CDR2 YYEEEE. The CDR3 DNA reads TGTGCCAGCAGCTCCGGAAGCTCCCGGGAGACCCAGTACTTC. Residues: CASSSGSSRETQYF.

A few counts support this clone. The V call is TRBV14, the J call TRBJ1-2, with TRBD1 matching over 7 bases. V lost 4 bases to trimming and J lost 4 bases; unmatched junction nucleotides: 12. Germline V lookup: CDR1 SGHDN, CDR2 FVKESK. This CDR3 comprises 16 residues. The DNA for the CDR3 is TGTGCCAGCAGCCGGGTGGACAGGCGGAATCTCTATGGCTACACCTTC. This gives the protein CASSRVDRRNLYGYTF.

This clone was recorded once. The chain joins TRBV6-6 to TRBJ1-1, with D maybe TRBD1 (6 bases). V lost 9 bases, J lost 0 bases, and 17 bases lay in between. Per germline, CDR1 MNHNY and CDR2 SVGAGI (reference sequence). The CDR3 covers 15 residues. The CDR3 bases are TGTGCCAGTAAAGCAGGGGAGTTTTTGAACACTGAAGCTTTCTTT. It encodes CASKAGEFLNTEAFF.

V usage is TRBV6-5 and J usage is TRBJ2-2; D gene uncertain. Trimming cost V 9 bases and J 1 base, with 9 bases left between them. The CDR3 totals 13 residues. CDR1 and CDR2 from the germline V gene are MNHEY and SVGAGI. CDR3 bases: TGTGCCAGAGGGCAGTGGAACACCGGGGAGCTGTTTTTT. It encodes CARGQWNTGELFF.

This clone was found once. The chain employs TRBV4-2 and TRBJ1-5; TRBD1 aligns across 10 bases. This CDR3 has 16 amino acids. J lost 1 base, V lost 1 base, and 1 base had no gene match. Germline V CDR1 and CDR2: LGHNA, YNFKEQ. CDR3 protein: CASSQGQGASNQPQHF. CDR3 nucleotides: TGTGCCAGCAGCCAAGGACAGGGGGCAAGCAATCAGCCCCAGCATTTT.

The chain links TRBV6-6 to TRBJ2-3, with no clear D. Looked up from germline, CDR1 is MNHNY and CDR2 is SVGAGI (reference sequence). V was pared by 6 bases and J by 6 bases, with 19 bases between. The length of the CDR3 is 15 residues. CDR3 DNA: TGTGCCAGCAGACCCCCGTCTGACGCCCCCGATACGCAGTATTTT. Translated: CASRPPSDAPDTQYF.

V and J are TRBV18 and TRBJ2-3; D is unresolved. V was pared by 4 bases and J by 10 bases, with 15 bases between. Per germline, CDR1 KGHSH and CDR2 LQKENI. This CDR3 comprises 13 residues. The CDR3 coding sequence is TGTGCCAGCTCACTTCAGGCGGCCGGTGCGCAGTATTTT. Translated, it gives CASSLQAAGAQYF. The variable domain in full, completed from reference TRBV18 and TRBJ2-3, reads NAGVMQNPRHLVRRRGQEARLRCSPMKGHSHVYWYRQLPEEGLKFMVYLQKENIIDESGMPKERFSAEFPKEGPSILRIQQVVRGDSAAYFCASSLQAAGAQYFGPGTRLTVL.

The chain carries TRBV7-9 and TRBJ2-1, with 7 nucleotides matching TRBD1. There are 14 residues in the CDR3. CDR1 is SEHNR, CDR2 FQNEAQ, per germline (reference sequence). V lost 8 bases and J lost 8; bases outside the gene matches: 12. The CDR3 is CASGQGVGLDEQFF. The CDR3 DNA is TGTGCCAGCGGGCAGGGGGTTGGTTTGGATGAGCAGTTCTTC.